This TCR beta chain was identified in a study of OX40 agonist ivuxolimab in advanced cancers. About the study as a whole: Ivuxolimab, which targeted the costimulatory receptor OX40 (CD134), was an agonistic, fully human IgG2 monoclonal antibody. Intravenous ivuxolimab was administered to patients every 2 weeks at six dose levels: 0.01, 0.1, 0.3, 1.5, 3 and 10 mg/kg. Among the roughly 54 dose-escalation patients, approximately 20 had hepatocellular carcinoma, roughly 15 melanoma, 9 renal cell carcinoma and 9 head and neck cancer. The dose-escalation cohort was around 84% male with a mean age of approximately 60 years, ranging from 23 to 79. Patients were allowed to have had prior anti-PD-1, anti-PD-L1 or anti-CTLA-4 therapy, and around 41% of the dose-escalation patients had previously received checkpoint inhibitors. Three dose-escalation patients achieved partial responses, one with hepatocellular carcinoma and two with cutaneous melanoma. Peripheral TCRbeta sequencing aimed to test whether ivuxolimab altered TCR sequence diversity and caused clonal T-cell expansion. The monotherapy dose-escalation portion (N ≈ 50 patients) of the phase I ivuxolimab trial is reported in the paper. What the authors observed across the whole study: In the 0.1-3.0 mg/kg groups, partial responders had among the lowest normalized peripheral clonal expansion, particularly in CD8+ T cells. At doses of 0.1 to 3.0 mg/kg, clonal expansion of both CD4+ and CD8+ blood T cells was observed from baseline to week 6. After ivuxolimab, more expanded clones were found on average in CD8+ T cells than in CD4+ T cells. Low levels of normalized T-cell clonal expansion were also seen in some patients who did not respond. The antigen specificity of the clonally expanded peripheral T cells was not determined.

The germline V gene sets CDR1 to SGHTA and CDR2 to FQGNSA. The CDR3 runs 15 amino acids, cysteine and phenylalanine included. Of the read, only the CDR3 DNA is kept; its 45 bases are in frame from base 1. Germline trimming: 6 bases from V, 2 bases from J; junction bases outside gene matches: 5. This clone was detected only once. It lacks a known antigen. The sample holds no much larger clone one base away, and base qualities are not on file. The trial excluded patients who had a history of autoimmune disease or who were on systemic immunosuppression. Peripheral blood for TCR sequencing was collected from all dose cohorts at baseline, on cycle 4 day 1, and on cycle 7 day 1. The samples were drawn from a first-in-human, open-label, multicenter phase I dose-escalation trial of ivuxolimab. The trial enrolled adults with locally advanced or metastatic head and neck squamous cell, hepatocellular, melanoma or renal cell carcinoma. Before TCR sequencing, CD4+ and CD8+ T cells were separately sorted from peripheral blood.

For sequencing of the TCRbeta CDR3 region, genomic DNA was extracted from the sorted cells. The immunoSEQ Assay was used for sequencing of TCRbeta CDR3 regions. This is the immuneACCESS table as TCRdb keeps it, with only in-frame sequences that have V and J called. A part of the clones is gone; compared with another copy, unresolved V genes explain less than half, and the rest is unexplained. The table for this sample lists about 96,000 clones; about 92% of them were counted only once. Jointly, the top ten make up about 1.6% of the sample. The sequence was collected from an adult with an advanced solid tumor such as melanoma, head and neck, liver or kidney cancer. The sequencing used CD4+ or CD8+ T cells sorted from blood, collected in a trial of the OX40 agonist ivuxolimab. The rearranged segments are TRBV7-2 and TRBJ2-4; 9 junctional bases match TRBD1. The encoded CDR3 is CASRGQGETKNIQYF. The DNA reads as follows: TGTGCCAGCAGGGGACAGGGAGAGACCAAAAACATTCAGTACTTC.